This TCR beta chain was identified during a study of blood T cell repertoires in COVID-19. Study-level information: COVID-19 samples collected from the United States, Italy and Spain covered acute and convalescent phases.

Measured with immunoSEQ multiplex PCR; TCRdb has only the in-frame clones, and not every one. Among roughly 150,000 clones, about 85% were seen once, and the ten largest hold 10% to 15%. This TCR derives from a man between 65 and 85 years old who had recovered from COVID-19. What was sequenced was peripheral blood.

As DNA, the CDR3 is TGTGCCAGCAGTTACTCGAAGATGATAGATGGTGAGCAGTTCTTC. This encodes CASSYSKMIDGEQFF. The rearrangement joins TRBV6-5 to TRBJ2-1; D gene uncertain. CDR1 is MNHEY, CDR2 SVGAGI, per germline. V was trimmed by 0 bases and J by 9 bases, leaving 15 bases between them. This CDR3 region has 15 residues.